A single sample gave rise to the 10 T cell receptor beta chains below, sequenced in a study of cytomegalovirus exposure and HLA in healthy donors. Primers for the PCR totalled 60 Vbeta and 13 Jbeta. The table came from immunoSEQ multiplex PCR; TCRdb's copy has only in-frame clones and leaves some out. Altogether about 190,000 clones are present, roughly nine tenths being singletons, with the ten largest covering approximately 0.98%. The specimen sequenced was PBMCs. The receptors stem from a boy younger than 10 in good health and CMV-seronegative.

The V and J genes are TRBV28 and TRBJ1-5; tentatively, D is TRBD1 (5 bases). This CDR3 spans 15 amino acids. V lost 1 base to trimming and J lost 7 bases, with 14 bases between them. The germline gives CDR1 MDHEN, CDR2 SYDVKM. CDR3 sequence: CASSLFGGGRQPQHF. In DNA form, the CDR3 reads TGTGCCAGCAGTTTATTTGGGGGGGGGAGGCAGCCCCAGCATTTT.

The chain has TRBV7-9 and TRBJ2-3; 11 positions agree with TRBD2. Germline-derived CDR1 and CDR2 are SEHNR and FQNEAQ (reference sequence). V dropped 5 bases and J dropped 2; count of bases not matched to a gene: 9. CDR3 length equals 17 residues. The CDR3 region is CASSPPTSGEPTDTQYF. The CDR3 nucleotides are TGTGCCAGCAGCCCCCCGACTAGCGGGGAGCCCACAGATACGCAGTATTTT.

The chain joins TRBV6-5 to TRBJ2-7; 9 nucleotides align to TRBD2. The CDR3 has 16 amino acids. V lost 0 bases and J lost 3; bases outside the gene matches: 6. CDR1 is MNHEY, CDR2 SVGAGI, per germline. In DNA, the CDR3 is TGTGCCAGCAGTTACTCAACGGGACTAGCAGACTACGAGCAGTACTTC. Translating it yields CASSYSTGLADYEQYF.

The J gene is TRBJ2-2, the V gene TRBV6-1; the match to TRBD1 covers 11 bases. Germline values: CDR1 MNHNS, CDR2 SASEGT. With V trimmed by 8 bases and J by 6 bases, 8 bases remained unmatched. The CDR3 spans 15 residues. The CDR3 sequence is CASSAAGQGAGELFF. CDR3 bases: TGTGCCAGCTCGGCGGCGGGACAGGGGGCCGGGGAGCTGTTTTTT.

The rearrangement joins TRBV29-1 to TRBJ2-5; TRBD1 matches at 8 bases. Trimming at V came to 2 bases and at J to 5 bases, leaving 13 bases not matched to a gene. Germline assignment: CDR1 SQVTM and CDR2 ANQGSEA. The CDR3 runs to 16 residues. In DNA, the CDR3 is TGCAGCGTTGAAAGTCTGGGCAGGGGGCATGGTGAGACCCAGTACTTC. It translates to CSVESLGRGHGETQYF.

The chain uses TRBV10-3 and TRBJ2-5; no reliable D call. Germline V gene lookup returns CDR1 ENHRY and CDR2 SYGVKD. The V gene lost 5 bases and the J gene lost 5 bases, with 9 bases spanning the gap. The CDR3 runs to 12 residues. The CDR3 loop is CAISTPPETQYF. The CDR3 region has the DNA TGTGCCATCAGTACACCACCGGAGACCCAGTACTTC.

With respect to this clone: The sample has other DNA sequences that encode this CDR3 too. The chain links TRBV4-1 to TRBJ2-7; 9 bases align to TRBD2. The length of the CDR3 is 16 residues. The germline CDR1 and CDR2 sequences are MGHRA and YSYEKL. Trimming took 0 bases from V and 6 from J; bases not matched to a gene: 9. CDR3: CASSQDLASGAGEQYF. The CDR3 bases are TGCGCCAGCAGCCAAGATCTGGCTAGCGGGGCGGGCGAGCAGTACTTC.

The chain couples TRBV10-2 to TRBJ2-2, with D unclear. Germline V lookup: CDR1 WSHSY, CDR2 SAAADI. This CDR3 spans 13 amino acids. V dropped 4 bases and J dropped 6 bases, with 9 bases sitting between them. CDR3 region: CASSGAGAGELFF. CDR3 sequence (DNA): TGCGCCAGCAGTGGGGCAGGCGCCGGGGAGCTGTTTTTT.

The rearrangement uses TRBV5-4 and TRBJ2-5; a weak D match, TRBD2 (6 bases). This CDR3 is built from 17 residues. With 4 bases removed from V and 5 bases from J, the gap between germline ends came to 24 bases. Germline assignment: CDR1 SGHNT and CDR2 YYREEE (reference sequence). Here the CDR3 reads CASSASPGAVLWETQYF. The CDR3 DNA is TGTGCCAGCAGCGCTAGCCCGGGAGCGGTTCTATGGGAGACCCAGTACTTC.

The chain carries TRBV29-1 and TRBJ2-3; 7 bases agree with TRBD1. The CDR3 is 17 residues long. Trimming cost V 0 bases and J 0 bases; bases outside gene matches: 9. Germline CDR1 SQVTM, CDR2 ANQGSEA. The CDR3 DNA reads as TGCAGCGTTGAAGATCGGGGTACAGGGGCTAGCACAGATACGCAGTATTTT. Protein sequence: CSVEDRGTGASTDTQYF.